What follows describes a single TCR beta chain. Repertoires were generated with immunoSEQ multiplex PCR, while TCRdb's copy carries only in-frame clones and drops some. The table records around 120,000 clones, 70% to 90% of them present only once. Germline V lookup: CDR1 SGHDT, CDR2 YYEEEE. This CDR3 spans 15 amino acids. Unmatched junction bases numbered 5, after V lost 3 bases and J lost 5 bases. These data come from a study of blood T cell repertoires in COVID-19. Sequencing used peripheral blood. The TCR was taken from a human donor in a cohort sampled during active COVID-19. This chain connects TRBV5-6 to TRBJ1-5, with TRBD1 identical over 10 bases. CDR3 DNA sequence: TGTGCCAGCAGCTCCGGGACAGGGGTCCATCAGCCCCAGCATTTT. Protein sequence: CASSSGTGVHQPQHF. The whole variable domain, filled in from reference TRBV5-6 and TRBJ1-5, reads DAGVTQSPTHLIKTRGQQVTLRCSPKSGHDTVSWYQQALGQGPQFIFQYYEEEERQRGNFPDRFSGHQFPNYSSELNVNALLLGDSALYLCASSSGTGVHQPQHFGDGTRLSIL.